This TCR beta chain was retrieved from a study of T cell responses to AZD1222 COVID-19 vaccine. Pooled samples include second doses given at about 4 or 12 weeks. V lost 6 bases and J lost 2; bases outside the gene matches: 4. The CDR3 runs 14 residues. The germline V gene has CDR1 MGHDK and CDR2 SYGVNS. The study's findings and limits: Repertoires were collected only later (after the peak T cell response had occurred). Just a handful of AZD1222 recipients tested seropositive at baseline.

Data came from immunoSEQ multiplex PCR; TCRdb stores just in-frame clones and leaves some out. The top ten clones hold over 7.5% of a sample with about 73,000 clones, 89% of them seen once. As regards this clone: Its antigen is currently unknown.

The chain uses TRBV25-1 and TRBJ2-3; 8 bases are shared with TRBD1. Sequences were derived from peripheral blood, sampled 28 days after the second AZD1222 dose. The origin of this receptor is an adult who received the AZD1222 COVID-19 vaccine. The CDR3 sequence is CASRPQGATDTQYF. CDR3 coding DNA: TGTGCCAGCAGGCCCCAGGGGGCCACAGATACGCAGTATTTT.